A selection of T cell receptor beta chains follows, all from one sample in a study of blood T cell repertoires in COVID-19. Using immunoSEQ multiplex PCR, the repertoire was profiled, and TCRdb retains in-frame clones only, with some absent. Among approximately 300,000 clones listed, 90% to 95% were seen once. Sequencing was done on a sample of PBMCs or T cells enriched from blood (not recorded which). These receptors were obtained from a woman aged 25 to 39 who had been exposed to COVID-19. CDR3s include the opening cysteine and the closing phenylalanine or tryptophan. D genes are given only for firm matches. Size is stated for part of the rows, as once, few or many counts, or as a class when the clone is expanded.

>.|TRBV11-1|15|.|TRBJ1-4
CASSLTDATNEKLFF
TGTGCCAGCAGCCTCACAGACGCAACTAATGAAAAACTGTTTTTT
>.|TRBV5-6|13|.|TRBJ2-7
CASSLAAGFEQYF
TGTGCCAGCAGCTTGGCGGCAGGGTTCGAGCAGTACTTC
>TRBD2|TRBV29-1|15|.|TRBJ2-5
CSAPTSGGSQETQYF
TGCAGCGCCCCGACTAGCGGGGGATCCCAAGAGACCCAGTACTTC
>TRBD1|TRBV7-2|14|.|TRBJ1-3
CASSGTDFRNTIYF
TGTGCCAGCAGCGGGACAGACTTCAGAAACACCATATATTTT
>TRBD2|TRBV5-4|15|.|TRBJ2-5
CASSLGLGYQETQYF
TGTGCCAGCAGCCTGGGACTAGGGTACCAAGAGACCCAGTACTTC
>.|TRBV9|15|.|TRBJ1-4
CASSPTGGANEKLFF
TGTGCCAGCAGCCCGACGGGGGGGGCTAATGAAAAACTGTTTTTT
>TRBD1|TRBV11-3|14|.|TRBJ1-3
CASSLTGFGNTIYF
TGTGCCAGCAGCTTGACAGGGTTTGGAAACACCATATATTTT
>.|TRBV9|15|.|TRBJ2-7
CASSVDTGISYEQYF
TGTGCCAGCAGCGTAGATACGGGGATATCCTACGAGCAGTACTTC
>.|TRBV7-8|16|.|TRBJ1-5
CASSQLIMGGNQPQHF
TGTGCCAGCAGCCAACTAATAATGGGAGGCAATCAGCCCCAGCATTTT
>TRBD1|TRBV4-3|14|.|TRBJ1-5
CASSQGTGDQPQHF
TGCGCCAGCAGCCAGGGGACAGGGGATCAGCCCCAGCATTTT
>TRBD1|TRBV7-3|13|.|TRBJ1-5
CASSLTGDQPQHF
TGTGCCAGCAGTCTCACAGGGGATCAGCCCCAGCATTTT
>.|TRBV7-9|14|.|TRBJ1-5
CASSTQGGNQPQHF
TGTGCCAGCAGCACACAGGGTGGCAATCAGCCCCAGCATTTT
>.|TRBV7-2|17|.|TRBJ2-2
CASTLAGPIGYTGELFF
TGTGCCAGCACCCTTGCAGGGCCCATCGGGTACACCGGGGAGCTGTTTTTT
>.|TRBV19|13|.|TRBJ2-7
CASSISLLEEEYF
TGTGCCAGTAGTATATCCTTGCTCGAGGAGGAGTACTTC
>.|TRBV27|12|.|TRBJ1-2
CASSLQGYGYTF
TGTGCCAGCAGCTTACAGGGCTATGGCTACACCTTC
>.|TRBV6-2/TRBV6-3|15|once|TRBJ2-3
CASSPDSPSTDTQYF
TGTGCCAGCAGCCCCGACTCTCCTAGCACAGATACGCAGTATTTT
>.|TRBV6-5|15|.|TRBJ1-5
CASSYSMTGGQPQHF
TGTGCCAGCAGTTACTCGATGACCGGCGGTCAGCCCCAGCATTTT
>.|TRBV11-3|13|.|TRBJ1-6
CASSLSAGSPLHF
TGTGCCAGCAGCTTAAGTGCCGGTTCACCCCTCCACTTT
>.|TRBV5-3|13|few|TRBJ2-7
CARSPHDRNEQYF
TGTGCCAGAAGCCCCCACGACAGAAACGAGCAGTACTTC
>.|TRBV12-3/TRBV12-4|13|once|TRBJ1-1
CASILRGNTEAFF
TGTGCCAGCATCCTCAGGGGTAACACTGAAGCTTTCTTT
>.|TRBV19|13|.|TRBJ2-2
CASKAGYTGELFF
TGTGCCAGTAAGGCGGGGTACACCGGGGAGCTGTTTTTT
>.|TRBV4-1|14|.|TRBJ1-2
CASSQVGQVYGYTF
TGCGCCAGCAGCCAAGTTGGCCAGGTCTATGGCTACACCTTC
>.|TRBV11-2|15|.|TRBJ2-1
CASRPLAVPTNEQFF
TGTGCCAGCAGGCCTCTAGCAGTCCCAACGAATGAGCAGTTCTTC
>TRBD1|TRBV9|15|many|TRBJ2-7
CASSVAGTGTHEQYF
TGTGCCAGCAGCGTAGCCGGGACAGGGACCCACGAGCAGTACTTC
>.|TRBV7-8|17|.|TRBJ1-2
CASSLVVRPTGNYGYTF
TGTGCCAGCAGCTTAGTAGTTCGACCGACCGGGAACTATGGCTACACCTTC
>.|TRBV28|12|.|TRBJ1-5
CASSLRVEPQHF
TGTGCCAGCAGTTTACGGGTTGAGCCCCAGCATTTT
>.|TRBV27|14|.|TRBJ1-6
CASSLTPTSSPLHF
TGTGCCAGCAGTCTGACTCCCACGAGTTCACCCCTCCACTTT
>.|TRBV12-3/TRBV12-4|13|.|TRBJ1-1
CASSFRQGTEAFF
TGTGCCAGCAGTTTCAGGCAGGGGACTGAAGCTTTCTTT
>.|TRBV5-1|16|.|TRBJ1-4
CASSPRGWGLNEKLFF
TGCGCCAGCAGCCCCCGGGGGTGGGGGTTAAATGAAAAACTGTTTTTT
>.|TRBV5-1|15|.|TRBJ2-1
CASSWMGGSYNEQFF
TGCGCCAGCAGCTGGATGGGGGGCTCCTACAATGAGCAGTTCTTC
>TRBD1|TRBV11-1|16|.|TRBJ1-6
CASSLDRGDYNSPLHF
TGTGCCAGCAGCTTGGACAGGGGCGACTATAATTCACCCCTCCACTTT
>.|TRBV23-1|14|.|TRBJ2-7
CASRKGQITYEQYF
TGCGCCAGCAGAAAAGGACAGATAACCTACGAGCAGTACTTC
>.|TRBV5-1|10|.|TRBJ1-4
CASPREKLFF
TGCGCCAGCCCCCGGGAAAAACTGTTTTTT
>.|TRBV29-1|16|.|TRBJ2-6
CSVAVFRSSGANVLTF
TGCAGCGTTGCAGTTTTTAGGAGCTCTGGGGCCAACGTCCTGACTTTC
>.|TRBV10-3|13|.|TRBJ1-2
CAISETGNYGYTF
TGTGCCATCAGTGAAACAGGGAACTATGGCTACACCTTC
>.|TRBV7-2|13|.|TRBJ2-7
CASSLASPYEQYF
TGTGCCAGCAGCTTAGCGAGCCCCTACGAGCAGTACTTC
>.|TRBV24-1|12|.|TRBJ2-1
CATSGAGDEQFF
TGTGCCACCAGTGGCGCAGGGGATGAGCAGTTCTTC
>TRBD1|TRBV7-2|14|.|TRBJ1-2
CASSWTGGDYGYTF
TGTGCCAGCAGCTGGACAGGGGGGGACTATGGCTACACCTTC
>TRBD1|TRBV7-9|15|.|TRBJ1-1
CASSWWTGGGTEAFF
TGTGCCAGCAGCTGGTGGACAGGGGGCGGCACTGAAGCTTTCTTT
>.|TRBV4-3|14|.|TRBJ1-5
CASSQGYSNQPQHF
TGCGCCAGCAGCCAGGGCTATAGCAATCAGCCCCAGCATTTT
>TRBD1|TRBV2|13|.|TRBJ1-2
CASTPDRAGGYTF
TGTGCCAGCACCCCCGACAGGGCGGGCGGCTACACCTTC
>TRBD1|TRBV5-6|16|.|TRBJ1-6
CASSRIRDRASSPLHF
TGTGCCAGCAGCCGTATCAGGGACAGGGCTAGTTCACCCCTCCACTTT
>.|TRBV9|11|.|TRBJ1-1
CASSLEGEAFF
TGTGCCAGCAGCTTGGAGGGTGAAGCTTTCTTT
>TRBD1|TRBV5-1|13|.|TRBJ2-1
CASGRQGEDEQFF
TGCGCCAGCGGCCGACAGGGTGAGGATGAGCAGTTCTTC
>TRBD1|TRBV29-1|15|.|TRBJ1-2
CSVPDTGAPNYGYTF
TGCAGCGTTCCCGACACAGGGGCACCTAACTATGGCTACACCTTC
>.|TRBV6-6|11|.|TRBJ2-7
CASSSIYEQYF
TGTGCCAGCAGTTCTATCTACGAGCAGTACTTC
>TRBD2|TRBV4-1|14|.|TRBJ2-5
CASSQAGLKETQYF
TGCGCCAGCAGCCAAGCGGGACTAAAAGAGACCCAGTACTTC